This TCR beta chain was retrieved from a study of shared clonotypes between healthy human individuals. The study's findings and limits: In this cohort, only blood was sampled, and tissue repertoires likely differ.

Libraries were prepared by immunoSEQ multiplex PCR; TCRdb keeps only in-frame clonotypes and omits some of them. The sample includes roughly 510,000 clones, 60% to 80% seen only once; the top ten take approximately 12%. Concerning this clone itself: Its specificity is not known.

The TCR originated in a woman aged 40-49 years in good health. Some clones in this sample may be carry-over from other donors' samples. Sequencing input: PBMCs.

CDR3 sequence reads: CASRARELFF. The CDR3, as DNA: TGTGCCAGCAGGGCCAGGGAGCTGTTTTTT. The chain joins TRBV2 to TRBJ2-2; D not certain. The V gene lost 6 bases and the J gene lost 9 bases, with 5 bases spanning the gap. This CDR3 spans 10 amino acids. Germline V lookup: CDR1 SNHLY, CDR2 FYNNEI.